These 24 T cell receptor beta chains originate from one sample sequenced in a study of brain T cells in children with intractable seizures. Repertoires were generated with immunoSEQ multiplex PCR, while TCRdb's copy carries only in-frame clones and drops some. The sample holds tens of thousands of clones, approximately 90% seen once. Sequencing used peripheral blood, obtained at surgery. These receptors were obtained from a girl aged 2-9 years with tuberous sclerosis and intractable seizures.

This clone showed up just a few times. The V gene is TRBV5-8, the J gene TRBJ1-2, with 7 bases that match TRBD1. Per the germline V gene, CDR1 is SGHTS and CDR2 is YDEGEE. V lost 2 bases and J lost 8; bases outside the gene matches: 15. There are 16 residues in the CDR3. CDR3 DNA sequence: TGTGCCAGCAGCTTTGTCAGGGGGGCGACGGCTAGAGGCTACACCTTC. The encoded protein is CASSFVRGATARGYTF.

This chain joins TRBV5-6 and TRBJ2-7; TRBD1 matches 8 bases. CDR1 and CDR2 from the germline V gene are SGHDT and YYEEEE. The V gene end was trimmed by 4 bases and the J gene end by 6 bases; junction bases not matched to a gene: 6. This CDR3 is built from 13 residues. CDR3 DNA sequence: TGTGCCAGCAGCCCTAACCAGGGGGCCGAGCAGTACTTC. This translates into CASSPNQGAEQYF.

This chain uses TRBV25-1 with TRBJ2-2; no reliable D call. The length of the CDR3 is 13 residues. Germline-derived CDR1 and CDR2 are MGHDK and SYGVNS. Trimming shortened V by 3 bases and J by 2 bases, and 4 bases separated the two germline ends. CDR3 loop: CASSEGNTGELFF. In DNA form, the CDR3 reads TGTGCCAGCAGTGAGGGAAACACCGGGGAGCTGTTTTTT.

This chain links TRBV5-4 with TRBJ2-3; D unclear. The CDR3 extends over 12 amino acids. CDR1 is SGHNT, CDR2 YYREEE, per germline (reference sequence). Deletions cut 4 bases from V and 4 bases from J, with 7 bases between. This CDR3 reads CASSQSADTQYF. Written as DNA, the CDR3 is TGTGCCAGCAGCCAGAGCGCAGATACGCAGTATTTT.

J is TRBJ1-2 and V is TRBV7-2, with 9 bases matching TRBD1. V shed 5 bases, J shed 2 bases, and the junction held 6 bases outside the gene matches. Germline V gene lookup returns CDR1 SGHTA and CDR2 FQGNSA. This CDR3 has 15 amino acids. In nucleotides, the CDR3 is TGTGCCAGCAGCCCCCAAGGACAGGGGAACTATGGCTACACCTTC. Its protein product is CASSPQGQGNYGYTF. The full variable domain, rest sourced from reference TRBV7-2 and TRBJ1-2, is GAGVSQSPSNKVTEKGKDVELRCDPISGHTALYWYRQSLGQGLEFLIYFQGNSAPDKSGLPSDRFSAERTGGSVSTLTIQRTQQEDSAVYLCASSPQGQGNYGYTFGSGTRLTVV.

CDR3 amino acids: CATSDPGGRNTGELFF. The CDR3 DNA reads TGTGCCACCAGTGACCCAGGCGGTCGAAACACCGGGGAGCTGTTTTTT. The rearrangement joins TRBV24-1 to TRBJ2-2, with D hard to call. Trimming removed 4 bases from V and 2 bases from J, with 13 bases in between. The germline V gene encodes CDR1 KGHDR and CDR2 SFDVKD. This CDR3 region has 16 residues.

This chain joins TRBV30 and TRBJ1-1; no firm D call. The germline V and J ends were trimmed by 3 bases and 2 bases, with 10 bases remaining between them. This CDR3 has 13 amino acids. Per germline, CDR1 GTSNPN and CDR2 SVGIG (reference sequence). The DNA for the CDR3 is TGTGCCTGGAGCGCGACTGAAAACACTGAAGCTTTCTTT. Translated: CAWSATENTEAFF.

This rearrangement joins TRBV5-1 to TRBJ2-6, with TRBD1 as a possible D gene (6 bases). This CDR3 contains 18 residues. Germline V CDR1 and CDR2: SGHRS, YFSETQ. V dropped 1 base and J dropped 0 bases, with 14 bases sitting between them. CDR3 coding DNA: TGCGCCAGCAGCTTGACAGGGTTTACTCTCTCTGGGGCCAACGTCCTGACTTTC. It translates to CASSLTGFTLSGANVLTF.

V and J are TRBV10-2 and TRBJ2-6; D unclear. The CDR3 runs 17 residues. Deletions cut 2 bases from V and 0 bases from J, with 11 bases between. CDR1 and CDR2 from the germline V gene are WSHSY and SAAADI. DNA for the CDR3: TGCGCCAGCAGTGAGGGTCCGACTGCCTCTGGGGCCAACGTCCTGACTTTC. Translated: CASSEGPTASGANVLTF.

Written as DNA, the CDR3 is TGTGCCAGCAGTGGACGAAGTAGGACAGGGAATGGCTACACCTTC. This gives the protein CASSGRSRTGNGYTF. The rearrangement uses TRBV2 and TRBJ1-2, with 8 bases fitting TRBD1. CDR3 size: 15 residues. The germline gives CDR1 SNHLY, CDR2 FYNNEI. With V trimmed by 4 bases and J by 6 bases, 10 bases remained unmatched.

The CDR3 loop reads CASSDGQYYGYTF. The CDR3 nucleotides are TGTGCCAGCAGTGATGGACAGTACTATGGCTACACCTTC. The gene calls are TRBV6-1 and TRBJ1-2; TRBD1 might be the D (6 bases). The CDR3 runs to 13 residues. V dropped 3 bases and J dropped 3 bases, with 8 bases sitting between them. Germline-derived CDR1 and CDR2 are MNHNS and SASEGT.

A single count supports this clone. CDR3 DNA: TGTGCCAGCAGCGCCCGCGGCCATAATTCACCCCTCCACTTT. Its translation: CASSARGHNSPLHF. J is TRBJ1-6 and V is TRBV9; no clear D gene. Germline V lookup: CDR1 SGDLS, CDR2 YYNGEE. The germline V and J ends were trimmed by 3 bases and 5 bases, with 9 bases remaining between them. This CDR3 region has 14 residues.

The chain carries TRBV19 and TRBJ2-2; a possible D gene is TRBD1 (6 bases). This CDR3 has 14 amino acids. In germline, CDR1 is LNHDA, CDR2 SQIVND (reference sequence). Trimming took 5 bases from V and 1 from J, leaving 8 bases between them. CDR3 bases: TGTGCCAGTAGTCAACAGGGGAACACCGGGGAGCTGTTTTTT. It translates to CASSQQGNTGELFF.

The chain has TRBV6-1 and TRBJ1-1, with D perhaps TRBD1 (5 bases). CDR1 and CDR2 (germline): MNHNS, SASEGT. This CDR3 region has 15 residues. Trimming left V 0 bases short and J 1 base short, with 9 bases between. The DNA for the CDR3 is TGTGCCAGCAGTGAAGCGGGGGGGACGAACACTGAAGCTTTCTTT. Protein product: CASSEAGGTNTEAFF.

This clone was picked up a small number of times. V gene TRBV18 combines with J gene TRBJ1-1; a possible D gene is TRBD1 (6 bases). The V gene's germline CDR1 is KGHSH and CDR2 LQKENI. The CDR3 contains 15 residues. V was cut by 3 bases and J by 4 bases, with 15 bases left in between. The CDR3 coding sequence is TGTGCCAGCTCACCTGTCCAGGGGCCGGGCACTGAAGCTTTCTTT. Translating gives CASSPVQGPGTEAFF.

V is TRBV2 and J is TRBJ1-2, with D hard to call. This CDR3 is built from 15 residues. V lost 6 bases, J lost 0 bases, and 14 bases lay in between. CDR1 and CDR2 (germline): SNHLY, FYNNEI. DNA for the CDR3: TGTGCCAGCAGAGTAAATAACAGTCCTAACTATGGCTACACCTTC. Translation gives CASRVNNSPNYGYTF.

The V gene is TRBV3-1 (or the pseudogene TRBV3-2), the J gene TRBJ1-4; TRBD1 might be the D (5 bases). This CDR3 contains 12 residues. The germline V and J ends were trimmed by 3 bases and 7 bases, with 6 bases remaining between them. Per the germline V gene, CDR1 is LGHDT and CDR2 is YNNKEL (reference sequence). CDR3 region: CASSQGPEKLFF. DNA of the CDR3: TGTGCCAGCAGCCAGGGACCTGAAAAACTGTTTTTT.

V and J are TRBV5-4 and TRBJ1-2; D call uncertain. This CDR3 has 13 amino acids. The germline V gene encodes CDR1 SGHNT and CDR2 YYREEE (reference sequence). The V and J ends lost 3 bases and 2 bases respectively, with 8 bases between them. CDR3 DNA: TGTGCCAGCAGCTACGGACCCAACTATGGCTACACCTTC. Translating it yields CASSYGPNYGYTF.

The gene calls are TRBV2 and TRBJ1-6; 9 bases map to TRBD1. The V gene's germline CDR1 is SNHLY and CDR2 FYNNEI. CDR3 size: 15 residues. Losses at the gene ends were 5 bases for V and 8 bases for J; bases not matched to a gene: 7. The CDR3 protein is CASSPGQGWDSPLHF. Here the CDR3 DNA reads TGTGCCAGCAGTCCGGGACAGGGCTGGGATTCACCCCTCCACTTT.

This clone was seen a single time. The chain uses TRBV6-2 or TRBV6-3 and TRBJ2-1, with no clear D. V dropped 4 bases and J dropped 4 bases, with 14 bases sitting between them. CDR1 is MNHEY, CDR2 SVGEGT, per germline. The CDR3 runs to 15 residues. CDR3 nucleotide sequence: TGTGCCAGCAGTTCCTCAACTCTAGAGTACAATGAGCAGTTCTTC. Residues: CASSSSTLEYNEQFF.

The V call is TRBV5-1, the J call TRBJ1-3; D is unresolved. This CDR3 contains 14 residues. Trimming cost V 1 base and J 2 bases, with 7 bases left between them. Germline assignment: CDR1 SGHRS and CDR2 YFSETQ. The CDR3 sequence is CASSLHGPGNTIYF. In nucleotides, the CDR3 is TGCGCCAGCAGCTTGCATGGACCTGGAAACACCATATATTTT.

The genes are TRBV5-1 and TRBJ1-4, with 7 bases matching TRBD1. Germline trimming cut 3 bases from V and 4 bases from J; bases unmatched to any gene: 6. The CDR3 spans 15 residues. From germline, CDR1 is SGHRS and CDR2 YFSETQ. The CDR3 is CASSYQDRINEKLFF. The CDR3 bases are TGCGCCAGCAGCTACCAGGACAGGATTAATGAAAAACTGTTTTTT. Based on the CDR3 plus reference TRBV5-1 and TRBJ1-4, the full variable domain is KAGVTQTPRYLIKTRGQQVTLSCSPISGHRSVSWYQQTPGQGLQFLFEYFSETQRNKGNFPGRFSGRQFSNSRSEMNVSTLELGDSALYLCASSYQDRINEKLFFGSGTQLSVL.

Here the CDR3 reads CASSVATGTYGYTF. The DNA of the CDR3 is TGTGCCAGCAGCGTGGCCACAGGGACCTATGGCTACACCTTC. The chain links TRBV9 to TRBJ1-2, with D perhaps TRBD1 (6 bases). This CDR3 comprises 14 residues. The germline V and J ends were trimmed by 2 bases and 4 bases, with 12 bases remaining between them. The V gene's germline CDR1 is SGDLS and CDR2 YYNGEE. Variable domain in full (rest from reference TRBV9 and TRBJ1-2): DSGVTQTPKHLITATGQRVTLRCSPRSGDLSVYWYQQSLDQGLQFLIQYYNGEERAKGNILERFSAQQFPDLHSELNLSSLELGDSALYFCASSVATGTYGYTFGSGTRLTVV.

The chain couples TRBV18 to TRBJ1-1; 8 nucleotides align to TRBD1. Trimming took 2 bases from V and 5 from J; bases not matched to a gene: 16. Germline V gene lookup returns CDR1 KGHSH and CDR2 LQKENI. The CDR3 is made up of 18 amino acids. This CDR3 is CASSPNIWTGRIGTEAFF. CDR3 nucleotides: TGTGCCAGCTCACCAAATATCTGGACAGGGAGGATCGGGACTGAAGCTTTCTTT.